This TCR beta chain was sequenced during a study of CD8 T cells in Susac syndrome. The study's findings and limits: The study conceded that relatively few individuals underwent its TCR sequencing and HLA analysis.

On this clonotype itself: Its antigen is still unknown.

Random hexamers were used to reverse transcribe an amount of about 0.45 to 1 ug RNA. Each CDR3 protein is one row after TCRdb ran MiXCR on the immunoSEQ multiplex PCR reads. The sample has around 230,000 distinct CDR3 sequences, 90% to 96% seen once. Germline V CDR1 and CDR2: LGHDT, YNNKEL (reference sequence). V shed 6 bases, J shed 3 bases, and the junction held 3 bases outside the gene matches. The CDR3 spans 14 residues. V and J are TRBV3-1 and TRBJ2-5, with TRBD2 matching over 11 bases. This clonotype was obtained from a human donor with Susac syndrome. Sequencing was carried out using CD4+ T cells from PBMCs. In nucleotides, the CDR3 is TGTGCCAGCAGAGGGACTAGCGGAAAAGAGACCCAGTACTTC. This codes for CASRGTSGKETQYF.